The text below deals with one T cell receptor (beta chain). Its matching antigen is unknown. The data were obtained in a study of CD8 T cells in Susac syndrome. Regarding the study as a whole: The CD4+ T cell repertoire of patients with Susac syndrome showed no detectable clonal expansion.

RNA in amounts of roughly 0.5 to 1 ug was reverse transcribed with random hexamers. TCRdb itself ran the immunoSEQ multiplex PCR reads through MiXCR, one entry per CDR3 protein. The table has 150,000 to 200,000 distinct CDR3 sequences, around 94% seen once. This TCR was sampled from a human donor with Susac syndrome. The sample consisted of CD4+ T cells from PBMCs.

CDR3 coding DNA: TGTGCCAGCAGCTTGTACCTACCGGGACAGTCTAATTCACCCCTCCACTTT. The encoded protein is CASSLYLPGQSNSPLHF. The J gene is TRBJ1-6, the V gene TRBV7-8; 7 bases match TRBD1. Looked up from germline, CDR1 is SGHVS and CDR2 is FQNEAQ. V trimming: 3 bases; J trimming: 6 bases; junction bases outside the gene matches: 11. The CDR3 has 17 residues.